This T cell receptor (beta chain) was identified in a study of T cells in Graves' hyperthyroidism and ophthalmopathy. At the level of the study: Once the initial diagnosis was made, peripheral blood was obtained before any treatment.

Diagnoses rested on clinical symptoms, serum thyroxine and TRAb, thyroid ultrasound and orbital computed tomography. The source material, RNA transcripts, was used to amplify TCR beta CDR3 regions. Carried out on the TCR CDR3, a first-round RT-PCR used the HTBI primer set. In TCRdb, the multiplex PCR reads were re-called with MiXCR into one record per CDR3 protein. The repertoire holds approximately 370,000 distinct CDR3 sequences, with under 15% as singletons. The CDR3 loop spans 13 amino acids. The junction had 4 bases not matched to a gene; V was cut back by 8 bases and J by 3 bases. From germline, CDR1 is MDHEN and CDR2 SYDVKM. Findings of the study overall: Blood also contained most expanded thyroid clonotypes above 0.001.

This clonotype has just a few counts. The antigen is undetermined. The sample was blood. The clonotype comes from a woman in her 30s with Graves' hyperthyroidism. V and J are TRBV28 and TRBJ1-5; 7 bases are a match to TRBD1. CDR3 DNA: TGTGCCAGCGGACAGGCGATCAATCAGCCCCAGCATTTT. This translates into CASGQAINQPQHF.